This T cell receptor (beta chain) is drawn from a study of molecular identifiers for immune sequencing clone quantification. Background on the study: The replicates split RNA from around 18,000 or 91,000 naive CD8 cells five ways and sequenced four. Findings of the study overall: In CMV-specific effectors, clones above 20 copies held over 99% of molecules; naive, under 1%.

Via MiXCR, TCRdb re-called the PCR reads, giving one row per CDR3 protein. This sample yields some 680,000 distinct CDR3 sequences, of which roughly 27% are seen a single time; approximately 0.75% belongs to the top ten. The CDR3 extends over 17 amino acids. V shed 7 bases, J shed 3 bases, and the junction held 9 bases outside the gene matches. Germline CDR1 is SNHLY and CDR2 is FYNNEI. This clonotype was counted only a few times. Its antigen is undetermined. The TCR was taken from a human donor in good health. Some libraries in this study had Jurkat cell RNA spiked in. The genes are TRBV2 and TRBJ2-3, with 14 bases that match TRBD2. Source material: naive CD8+ T cells from blood, with Jurkat cell RNA spiked in. Subset here: FACS-sorted CD8+CD4-CCR7+CD45RA+ naive T cells. CDR3 region: CASIGTSGSRFTDTQYF. CDR3 nucleotides: TGTGCCAGCATAGGGACTAGCGGGAGTCGGTTTACAGATACGCAGTATTTT.